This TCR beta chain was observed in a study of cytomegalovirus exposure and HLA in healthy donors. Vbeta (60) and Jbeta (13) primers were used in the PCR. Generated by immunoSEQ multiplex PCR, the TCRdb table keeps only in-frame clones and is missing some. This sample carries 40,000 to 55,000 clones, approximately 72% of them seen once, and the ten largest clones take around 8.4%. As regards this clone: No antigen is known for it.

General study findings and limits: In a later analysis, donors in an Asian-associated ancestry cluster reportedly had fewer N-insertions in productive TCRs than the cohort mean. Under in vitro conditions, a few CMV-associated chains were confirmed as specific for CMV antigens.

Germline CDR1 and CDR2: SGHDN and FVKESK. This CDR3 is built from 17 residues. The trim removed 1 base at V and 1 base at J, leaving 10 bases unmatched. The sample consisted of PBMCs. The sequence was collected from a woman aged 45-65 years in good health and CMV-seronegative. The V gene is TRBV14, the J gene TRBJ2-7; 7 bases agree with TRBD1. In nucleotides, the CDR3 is TGTGCCAGCAGCCAAGGGTTCTGGGACAGCATATCCTACGAGCAGTACTTC. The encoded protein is CASSQGFWDSISYEQYF.